Sequencing of this T cell receptor beta chain was carried out in a study of blood T cell repertoires in COVID-19. Study-level background: COVID-19 samples, acute and convalescent, were from the United States, Italy and Spain.

This CDR3 is built from 14 residues. From germline, CDR1 is ENHRY and CDR2 SYGVKD. The V end was cut by 7 bases, the J end by 6 bases, with 18 bases between. Enrolment of Seattle patients took place during active infection, and they were followed longitudinally. Only in-frame clones appear in the TCRdb table, and some are missing; sequencing was by immunoSEQ multiplex PCR. There are 96,000 or so clones in the sample; roughly 76% occur only once, and 4% to 5.5% lies in the top ten. The sequence came from an older man with COVID-19, enrolled during active disease. Sequencing was carried out using peripheral blood. This sequence joins TRBV10-3 and TRBJ1-2; D perhaps matches TRBD1 (6 bases). CDR3 residues: CAINKGQSGNGYTF. CDR3 DNA: TGTGCCATCAATAAAGGACAGTCTGGGAATGGCTACACCTTC.